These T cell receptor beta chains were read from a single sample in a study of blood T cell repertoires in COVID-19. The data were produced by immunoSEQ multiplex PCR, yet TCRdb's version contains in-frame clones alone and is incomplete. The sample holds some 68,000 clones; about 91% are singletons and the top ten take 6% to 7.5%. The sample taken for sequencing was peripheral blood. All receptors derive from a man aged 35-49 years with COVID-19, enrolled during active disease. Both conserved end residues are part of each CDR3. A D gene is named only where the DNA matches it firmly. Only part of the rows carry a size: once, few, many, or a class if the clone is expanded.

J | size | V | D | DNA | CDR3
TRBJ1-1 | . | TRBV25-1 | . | TGTGCCAGCAGTGAAGGTAGTGGGGGGAGGGGTCACACTGAAGCTTTCTTT | CASSEGSGGRGHTEAFF
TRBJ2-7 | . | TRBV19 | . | TGTGCCAGTAGAAATGCTCCAGGTTCTTCCTACGAGCAGTACTTC | CASRNAPGSSYEQYF
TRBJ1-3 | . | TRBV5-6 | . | TGTGCCAGCAGCTGGGGGGGCGGTTCCGGAAACACCATATATTTT | CASSWGGGSGNTIYF
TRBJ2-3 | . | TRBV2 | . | TGTGCCAGCCGAGGTGATGATACGCAGTATTTT | CASRGDDTQYF
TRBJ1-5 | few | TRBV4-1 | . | TGCGCCAGCAGCCAAGATGGAGGAAATCAGCCCCAGCATTTT | CASSQDGGNQPQHF
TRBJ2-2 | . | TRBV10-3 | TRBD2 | TGTGCCATCACGGCGGGGGCCGGGGAGCTGTTTTTT | CAITAGAGELFF
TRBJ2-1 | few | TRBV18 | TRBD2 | TGTGCCAGCTCACCCCAGACTAGCGGGGCGGGTTACAATGAGCAGTTCTTC | CASSPQTSGAGYNEQFF
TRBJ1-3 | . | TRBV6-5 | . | TGTGCCAGCAGCAGTGGGGGACTCTCTGGAAACACCATATATTTT | CASSSGGLSGNTIYF
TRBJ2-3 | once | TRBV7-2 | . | TGTGCCAGCAGCCCCCGACTAACCGCGAGCACAGATACGCAGTATTTT | CASSPRLTASTDTQYF
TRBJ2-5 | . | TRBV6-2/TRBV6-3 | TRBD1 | TGTGCCAGCAGCGGACAGGCCGGGGAGACCCAGTACTTC | CASSGQAGETQYF
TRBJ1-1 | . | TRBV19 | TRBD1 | TGTGCCAGTAGTGTGACAGGGGGGAACACTGAAGCTTTCTTT | CASSVTGGNTEAFF
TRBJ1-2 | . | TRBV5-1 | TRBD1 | TGCGCCAGCAGCTTGTCAGGGGGCGTCGACTATGGCTACACCTTC | CASSLSGGVDYGYTF
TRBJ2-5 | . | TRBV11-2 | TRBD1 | TGTGCCAGCAGCTTGTGGCAGGGACAGAAAGAGACCCAGTACTTC | CASSLWQGQKETQYF
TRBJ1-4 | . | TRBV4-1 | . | TGCGCCAGCAGCCCCGCCGGGGGGGATAATGAAAAACTGTTTTTT | CASSPAGGDNEKLFF
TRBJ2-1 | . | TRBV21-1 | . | TGTGCCAGCAGCATCCAGACAGGGAATGAGCAGTTCTTC | CASSIQTGNEQFF
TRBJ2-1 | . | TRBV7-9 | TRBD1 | TGTGCCAGCAGCTCACCGGGACAGGGGTATGATGAGCAGTTCTTC | CASSSPGQGYDEQFF
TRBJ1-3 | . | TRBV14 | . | TGTGCCAGCAGCCTTCTGGGAAACACCATATATTTT | CASSLLGNTIYF
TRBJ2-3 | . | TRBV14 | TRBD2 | TGTGCCAGCAGCCAAGAGGTGACTAGCTTAAGTTCTGGCACAGATACGCAGTATTTT | CASSQEVTSLSSGTDTQYF
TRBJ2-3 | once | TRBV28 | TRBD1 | TGTGCCAGCAGTTTACCACCGGGACAGGTTACGTATTTT | CASSLPPGQVTYF
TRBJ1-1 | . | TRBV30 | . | TGTGCCTGGAGTGTAGGGGGTGAAGCTTTCTTT | CAWSVGGEAFF
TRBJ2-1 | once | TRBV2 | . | TGTGCCAGCAGTGAGGCGGCGGGGCGACCGCGGTACAATGAGCAGTTCTTC | CASSEAAGRPRYNEQFF
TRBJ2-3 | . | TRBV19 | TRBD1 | TGTGCCAGTAGGAGCCCGGGACAGGGTCGCCCAGATACGCAGTATTTT | CASRSPGQGRPDTQYF
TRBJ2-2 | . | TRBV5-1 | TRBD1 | TGCGCCAGCAGCCTGGACAGGGCTAACACCGGGGAGCTGTTTTTT | CASSLDRANTGELFF
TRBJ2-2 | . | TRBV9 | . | TGTGCCAGCAGCGTTTCTGGGCCCTCGAACACCGGGGAGCTGTTTTTT | CASSVSGPSNTGELFF
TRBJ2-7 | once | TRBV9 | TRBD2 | TGTGCCAGCAGCGCCACGGGGGGGCCGGGGTACGAGCAGTACTTC | CASSATGGPGYEQYF
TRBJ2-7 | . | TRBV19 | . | TGTGCCAGTAGTATTGTCGGTAGCGAGCAGTACTTC | CASSIVGSEQYF
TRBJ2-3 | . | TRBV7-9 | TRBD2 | TGTGCCAGCAGCGCCACCAGCGGGGGGGCCACTAGCACAGATACGCAGTATTTT | CASSATSGGATSTDTQYF
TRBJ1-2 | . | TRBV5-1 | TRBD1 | TGCGCCAGCAGCGAGGGACAGGGGGCGTGGGGCTACACCTTC | CASSEGQGAWGYTF
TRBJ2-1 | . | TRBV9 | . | TGTGCCAGCAGCGTATCCACGGGGGACAATGAGCAGTTCTTC | CASSVSTGDNEQFF